A selection of T cell receptor beta chains follows, all from one sample in a study of Graves' ophthalmopathy and Graves' hyperthyroidism. Via MiXCR, TCRdb re-called the multiplex PCR reads, giving one row per CDR3 protein. The sample shows almost 750,000 distinct CDR3 sequences, roughly two fifths of them seen only once. Sequencing was carried out using peripheral blood. Receptors originate from an adult man with Graves' ophthalmopathy. Both conserved end residues are part of each CDR3. The D gene is left open where the match is weak. Only some rows state a clone size, as once, few, many or a class for expanded clones.

abundance,d_gene,v_gene,j_gene,CDR3nt,CDR3aa
many,.,TRBV10-3,TRBJ2-7,TGTGCCATCAGTGAGAGTGTGGGCAGGGTCTTTTACGAGCAGTACTTC,CAISESVGRVFYEQYF
few,TRBD1,TRBV7-2,TRBJ1-5,TGTGCCAGCAGCTCCCGGACAGGGGATGGGCCCCAGCATTTT,CASSSRTGDGPQHF
.,TRBD1,TRBV7-6,TRBJ1-2,TGTGCCAGCTCACACACGGACAGGAACTATGGCTACACCTTC,CASSHTDRNYGYTF
.,TRBD1,TRBV29-1,TRBJ2-7,TGCAGCGTTGATTCCCCTGGACAGGGGGCCGATGAGCAGTACTTC,CSVDSPGQGADEQYF
many,TRBD2,TRBV7-6,TRBJ2-7,TGTGCCAGCAGCTTAGGCTCTGGGACTAGCACTCCTAGGCGGCCCTACGAGCAGTACTTC,CASSLGSGTSTPRRPYEQYF
.,.,TRBV20-1,TRBJ2-5,TGCAGTGCTCAGGGCGCGGGGGCCCTGGAGACCCAGTACTTC,CSAQGAGALETQYF
many,.,TRBV6-6,TRBJ1-5,TGTGCCACCTACGGTGGGGTGGCCCAGCATTTT,CATYGGVAQHF
.,TRBD1,TRBV4-2,TRBJ2-6,TGTGCCAGCAGCCAATCCACAGGGGCTGGGGCCAACGTCCTGACTTTC,CASSQSTGAGANVLTF
.,.,TRBV19,TRBJ1-4,TGTGCCAGTTCCACACAGCTCGGTGAAAAACTGTTTTTT,CASSTQLGEKLFF
many,.,TRBV20-1,TRBJ1-4,TGCAGTGCCGCGGGAGCAACTAATGAAAAACTGTTTTTT,CSAAGATNEKLFF
.,TRBD1,TRBV10-3,TRBJ2-6,TGTGCCATCAGAAGAGGGACAGGGTTCGACGTCCTGACTTTC,CAIRRGTGFDVLTF
.,.,TRBV29-1,TRBJ2-5,TGCAGCGTTGATAGGCAGGGGGGGAGTTCTTGGGAGACCCAGTACTTC,CSVDRQGGSSWETQYF
.,.,TRBV2,TRBJ2-5,TGTGCCAGCAAACACGAGACCAGGGGTCGGGGCCAAGAGACCCAGTACTTC,CASKHETRGRGQETQYF
.,TRBD1,TRBV19,TRBJ1-5,TGTGCCAGTAGTATTTCGTACAGGGGATGGCAGCCCCAGCATTTT,CASSISYRGWQPQHF
.,.,TRBV2,TRBJ2-7,TGTGCCAGCAGTTTAAAGGAGTCCTACGAGCAGTACTTC,CASSLKESYEQYF
few,.,TRBV19,TRBJ2-7,TGTGCCAGCAGTTACCGTCAGGGCAAATACGAGCAGTACTTC,CASSYRQGKYEQYF
few,.,TRBV2,TRBJ1-4,TGTGCCAGCAGTCGGGCCCCGCCAGCCTGGGGCGGAAAACTGTTTTTT,CASSRAPPAWGGKLFF
many,TRBD1,TRBV7-9,TRBJ2-5,TGTGCCAGCAGCCTACGGACAGGGAGAAGTCAAGAGACCCAGTACTTC,CASSLRTGRSQETQYF